These 7 T cell receptor beta chains came from one sample sequenced in a study of blood T cells in healthy people across ages. Sample-barcoded 5' priming and a J-beta primer mix drove a second PCR of about 6 to 12 cycles. In TCRdb, the 5' RACE reads were re-called with MiXCR into one record per CDR3 protein. Among 1.5 million to 2 million distinct CDR3 sequences listed, about two fifths were seen once. The sample was blood. Source of these receptors: a human donor in good health.

The chain couples TRBV20-1 to TRBJ2-7; no reliable D call. The V end lost 0 bases, the J end lost 0 bases, and 12 bases lay between the germline ends. Germline V gene lookup returns CDR1 DFQATT and CDR2 SNEGSKA (reference sequence). CDR3 length: 15 residues. The CDR3 DNA is TGCAGTGCTAGAGATCTATGGGGAAGCTCCTACGAGCAGTACTTC. Its protein is CSARDLWGSSYEQYF.

The gene calls are TRBV19 and TRBJ1-2; D is unclear. Trimming took off 3 bases at V and 6 bases at J, with 8 bases between the two ends. The germline V gene encodes CDR1 LNHDA and CDR2 SQIVND (reference sequence). CDR3 length equals 12 residues. Here the CDR3 reads CASSMRSHGYTF. Written as DNA, the CDR3 is TGTGCCAGTAGTATGAGAAGCCATGGCTACACCTTC. Full variable domain (outside the CDR3, taken from reference TRBV19 and TRBJ1-2): DGGITQSPKYLFRKEGQNVTLSCEQNLNHDAMYWYRQDPGQGLRLIYYSQIVNDFQKGDIAEGYSVSREKKESFPLTVTSAQKNPTAFYLCASSMRSHGYTFGSGTRLTVV.

This chain joins TRBV7-9 and TRBJ1-2, with 9 bases lining up with TRBD1. This CDR3 has 14 amino acids. Per the germline V gene, CDR1 is SEHNR and CDR2 is FQNEAQ (reference sequence). Losses at the gene ends were 5 bases for V and 8 bases for J; bases not matched to a gene: 9. This CDR3 reads CASSPGQGPPGYTF. Written as DNA, the CDR3 is TGTGCCAGCAGCCCGGGACAGGGCCCACCAGGCTACACCTTC.

The chain carries TRBV11-1 and TRBJ2-3; TRBD2 agrees at 7 bases. Germline CDR1 and CDR2: SGHAT and FQDESV (reference sequence). The CDR3 spans 19 residues. The J segment lost 1 base and the V segment lost 0 bases, leaving 13 bases of the junction unmatched. Here the CDR3 DNA reads TGTGCCAGCAGCTTAGCCGGACTAGAAGGCAGAGGGCGCACAGATACGCAGTATTTT. Its translation: CASSLAGLEGRGRTDTQYF.

This chain connects TRBV6-2 or TRBV6-3 to TRBJ2-7, with D tentatively TRBD1 (5 bases). CDR1 and CDR2 from the germline V gene are MNHEY and SVGEGT. Trimming removed 0 bases at V and 5 bases at J, with 14 bases between. This CDR3 is built from 15 residues. Here the CDR3 reads CASSYSARAIHEQYF. The CDR3, as DNA: TGTGCCAGCAGTTACTCGGCCAGGGCGATCCACGAGCAGTACTTC.

Regarding this clonotype: Sequence at one end of the junction differs from germline and may be a read error. The chain links TRBV12-3 or TRBV12-4 to TRBJ2-5; D is unresolved. The CDR3 runs to 11 residues. This CDR3 reads CANSLGETQYF. In DNA, the CDR3 is TGTGCCAACAGTTTAGGAGAGACCCAGTACTTC.

V is TRBV19 and J is TRBJ1-5; D uncertain. V shed 3 bases and J shed 3 bases, with 9 bases lying between them. This CDR3 contains 14 residues. The germline V gene has CDR1 LNHDA and CDR2 SQIVND (reference sequence). CDR3 protein: CASSIWQNNQPQHF. In nucleotides, the CDR3 is TGTGCCAGTAGTATCTGGCAGAACAATCAGCCCCAGCATTTT.